A single sample gave rise to the 8 T cell receptor beta chains below, sequenced in a study of siplizumab effects on memory and regulatory T cells. TCRdb's copy holds only in-frame clones and misses some; the assay was immunoSEQ multiplex PCR. The repertoire consists of 75,000 to 100,000 clones, with about 95% occurring once and the leading ten covering about 1.2%. The material sequenced was non-Treg CD4+ T cells sorted from blood. These receptors were collected from a human donor in good health.

This chain joins TRBV18 and TRBJ2-2; D possibly corresponds to TRBD1 (6 bases). This CDR3 contains 17 residues. Germline V CDR1 and CDR2: KGHSH, LQKENI. V dropped 3 bases and J dropped 6 bases, with 20 bases sitting between them. The CDR3 here is CASSPDRLGGTSGELFF. The DNA of the CDR3 is TGTGCCAGCTCACCCGACAGGCTAGGTGGGACGTCCGGGGAGCTGTTTTTT.

The chain links TRBV7-8 to TRBJ1-1; 7 positions agree with TRBD1. The CDR3 covers 13 residues. The germline gives CDR1 SGHVS, CDR2 FQNEAQ. The J segment lost 8 bases and the V segment lost 10 bases, leaving 13 bases of the junction unmatched. DNA of the CDR3: TGTGCCACCCGGGATGTTACGACAGGGGAAGCTTTCTTT. Translating gives CATRDVTTGEAFF.

This sequence joins TRBV28 and TRBJ1-6, with D maybe TRBD1 (5 bases). There are 16 residues in the CDR3. CDR1 is MDHEN and CDR2 is SYDVKM in the germline V gene. V was clipped by 2 bases and J by 6 bases, with 14 bases between them. The CDR3 region is CASSLRSSGANSPLHF. The CDR3 DNA is TGTGCCAGCAGTTTAAGGTCCTCTGGGGCTAATTCACCCCTCCACTTT.

V is TRBV2 and J is TRBJ1-6, with 10 bases lining up with TRBD1. Per the germline V gene, CDR1 is SNHLY and CDR2 is FYNNEI. CDR3 length: 15 amino acids. V gave up 8 bases and J gave up 8 bases; unmatched junction bases: 9. The CDR3 loop is CASALSGTGDSPLHF. CDR3 sequence (DNA): TGTGCCAGCGCCCTTTCCGGGACAGGGGATTCACCCCTCCACTTT.

The chain joins TRBV29-1 to TRBJ2-1; 8 nucleotides line up with TRBD1. V lost 2 bases to trimming and J lost 15 bases; unmatched junction nucleotides: 6. This CDR3 has 11 residues. Germline V gene data show CDR1 as SQVTM and CDR2 as ANQGSEA. The chain's CDR3 is CSVESDRVRFF. The DNA of the CDR3 is TGCAGCGTTGAATCGGACAGGGTAAGGTTCTTC.

This chain connects TRBV28 to TRBJ2-4, with D possibly matching TRBD1 (6 bases). The length of the CDR3 is 21 residues. CDR1 MDHEN and CDR2 SYDVKM come from the germline V gene. V lost 10 bases, J lost 0 bases, and 34 bases lay in between. The CDR3 here is CAKGKEKVGAGRTVAKNIQYF. Written as DNA, the CDR3 is TGTGCCAAGGGGAAGGAGAAGGTGGGGGCAGGGCGAACGGTAGCCAAAAACATTCAGTACTTC.

This clone was seen a handful of times. As DNA, the CDR3 is TGTGCCAGCATAGGAGGGAGGGCCCTTGAGAATGAGCAGTTCTTC. It specifies CASIGGRALENEQFF. V gene TRBV6-5 combines with J gene TRBJ2-1, with 7 nucleotides matching TRBD2. Germline-derived CDR1 and CDR2 are MNHEY and SVGAGI. V was pared by 7 bases and J by 7 bases, with 13 bases of the junction left unmatched. This CDR3 is 15 amino acids long.

The rearrangement uses TRBV10-2 and TRBJ2-1; D gene uncertain. Between the trimmed V and J ends, which lost 3 bases and 7 bases, there was a span of 7 bases. The CDR3 length is 12 residues. CDR1 and CDR2 (germline): WSHSY, SAAADI. This chain's CDR3 is CASSEERNEQFF. The CDR3 bases are TGCGCCAGCAGTGAAGAGAGAAATGAGCAGTTCTTC.